The sequence of this TCR beta chain was determined in a study of vaccination and CD4 T cells after COVID-19. Specified treatment: roughly 11-day PBMC culture with coronavirus spike peptide pools or control peptides (ViraFEST assay). In germline, CDR1 is KGHSH, CDR2 LQKENI. The CDR3 spans 12 residues. Notes on this clonotype: The antigen remains unidentified. The junction does not match germline at one end; this may be a read error.

CD4+ T cells that had been cultured provided DNA sequenced with the Oncomine TCR Beta short-read assay. TCRdb re-called the PCR reads through MiXCR, storing one row per CDR3 protein. Altogether around 7,700 distinct CDR3 sequences are present, 50% to 70% being singletons, with the ten largest covering over 15%. The genes are TRBV18 and TRBJ2-1; unclear D gene. Sequences were obtained from CD4+ T cells from blood, cultured in vitro. This TCR was recovered from a human donor who had recovered from COVID-19. The CDR3 spells CASSVTSASSSF. CDR3 DNA: TGTGCCAGCTCTGTGACGTCGGCTAGTTCGAGTTTC. Drawing the rest from reference TRBV18 and TRBJ2-1, the complete variable domain is NAGVMQNPRHLVRRRGQEARLRCSPMKGHSHVYWYRQLPEEGLKFMVYLQKENIIDESGMPKERFSAEFPKEGPSILRIQQVVRGDSAAYFCASSVTSASSSFGPGTRLTVL.